The 21 T cell receptor beta chains below were found in one sample sequenced in a study of T cell changes during pregnancy in multiple sclerosis. The data were produced by immunoSEQ multiplex PCR, yet TCRdb's version contains in-frame clones alone and is incomplete. The table has some 60,000 clones, approximately 89% seen once. The material sequenced was peripheral blood, taken after pregnancy. These receptors originate from a female donor with multiple sclerosis, enrolled in a pregnancy study.

A remark on this clone: This sample includes further DNA sequences coding for the same CDR3. V usage is TRBV6-5 and J usage is TRBJ1-6; maybe TRBD1 (5 bases). The CDR3 sequence is 15 residues long. The V end was cut by 2 bases, the J end by 10 bases, with 15 bases between. CDR1 and CDR2 from the germline V gene are MNHEY and SVGAGI. The DNA for the CDR3 is TGTGCCAGCAGTTACGGGGCCAGGGTTAGGTCACCCCTCCACTTT. Translation: CASSYGARVRSPLHF.

This clone was picked up one time. The genes are TRBV29-1 and TRBJ1-2; 7 nucleotides line up with TRBD1. CDR3 length: 16 amino acids. J gave up 0 bases and V 1 base, and 8 bases lay outside the gene matches. Germline CDR1 SQVTM, CDR2 ANQGSEA. CDR3: CSVEAARTGSNYGYTF. The CDR3 DNA is TGCAGCGTTGAAGCCGCAAGGACAGGATCTAACTATGGCTACACCTTC. Using reference TRBV29-1 and TRBJ1-2 for the parts outside the CDR3, the full variable domain is SAVISQKPSRDICQRGTSLTIQCQVDSQVTMMFWYRQQPGQSLTLIATANQGSEATYESGFVIDKFPISRPNLTFSTLTVSNMSPEDSSIYLCSVEAARTGSNYGYTFGSGTRLTVV.

This chain connects TRBV27 to TRBJ1-5, with D possibly matching TRBD1 (5 bases). CDR1 is MNHEY and CDR2 is SMNVEV in the germline V gene (reference sequence). The CDR3 has 14 residues. The V end was cut by 1 base, the J end by 6 bases, with 10 bases between. For the CDR3, the DNA is TGTGCCAGCAGTTTATGGGGCCCCGCTCAGCCCCAGCATTTT. Amino acid sequence: CASSLWGPAQPQHF.

V is TRBV19 and J is TRBJ1-2; D unclear. V was pared by 1 base and J by 3 bases, with 12 bases between. Germline CDR1 LNHDA, CDR2 SQIVND (reference sequence). The CDR3 has 15 amino acids. This chain's CDR3 is CASSIAESSDYGYTF. CDR3 sequence (DNA): TGTGCCAGTAGTATAGCGGAGTCTTCGGACTATGGCTACACCTTC.

This clone was detected once. The chain combines TRBV5-1 with TRBJ1-1, with 9 positions matching TRBD1. The trim removed 3 bases at V and 10 bases at J, leaving 13 bases unmatched. The CDR3 is made up of 15 amino acids. Germline loops: CDR1 SGHRS, CDR2 YFSETQ. The CDR3: CASSSDSGQGKAAFF. Written as DNA, the CDR3 is TGCGCCAGCAGCTCGGACTCCGGACAGGGGAAGGCAGCTTTCTTT.

The V call is TRBV4-2, the J call TRBJ2-1; D is uncertain. CDR3 size: 13 residues. Germline lookup yields CDR1 LGHNA and CDR2 YNFKEQ. Deletions cut 3 bases from V and 7 bases from J, with 10 bases between. In DNA, the CDR3 is TGTGCCAGCAGCCAGGCGGAGACGAATGAGCAGTTCTTC. It encodes CASSQAETNEQFF.

This chain joins TRBV30 and TRBJ2-1; D might be TRBD1 (5 bases). V was clipped by 4 bases and J by 5 bases, with 15 bases between them. Germline V gene sequence: CDR1 GTSNPN, CDR2 SVGIG (reference sequence). The CDR3 totals 14 residues. CDR3 bases: TGTGCCTGGATGTGGGGCACATTGAACAATGAGCAGTTCTTC. Amino acid sequence: CAWMWGTLNNEQFF.

The chain uses TRBV7-2 and TRBJ2-7, with a weak D call TRBD2 (8 bases). Germline CDR1 and CDR2: SGHTA and FQGNSA. The CDR3 consists of 15 residues. The ends were cut back, 2 bases at V and 2 bases at J, with 13 bases in the middle. In DNA form, the CDR3 reads TGTGCCAGCAGCTTAAGCGGGGGACAGACCTACGAGCAGTACTTC. Translated: CASSLSGGQTYEQYF.

The chain uses TRBV11-2 and TRBJ1-6; TRBD1 agrees at 10 bases. The germline gives CDR1 SGHAT, CDR2 FQNNGV. The CDR3 has 14 residues. V shed 5 bases, J shed 11 bases, and the junction held 6 bases outside the gene matches. CDR3 coding DNA: TGTGCCAGCAGCCCGTGGACAGGGGGAGCACCCCTCCACTTT. Encoded protein: CASSPWTGGAPLHF. The variable domain in full, completed from reference TRBV11-2 and TRBJ1-6, reads EAGVAQSPRYKIIEKRQSVAFWCNPISGHATLYWYQQILGQGPKLLIQFQNNGVVDDSQLPKDRFSAERLKGVDSTLKIQPAKLEDSAVYLCASSPWTGGAPLHFGNGTRLTVT.

The chain combines TRBV19 with TRBJ2-3; weak D call: TRBD1 (5 bases). The CDR3 extends over 13 amino acids. Germline V gene lookup returns CDR1 LNHDA and CDR2 SQIVND (reference sequence). The ends were cut back, 1 base at V and 6 bases at J, with 8 bases in the middle. This chain's CDR3 is CASSIGKGDTQYF. The DNA for the CDR3 is TGTGCCAGTAGTATAGGAAAGGGGGATACGCAGTATTTT.

The CDR3 loop is CASSPQGDQPQHF. The CDR3 DNA is TGTGCCAGCTCACCCCAGGGTGATCAGCCCCAGCATTTT. The chain links TRBV18 to TRBJ1-5; weak D call: TRBD1 (5 bases). Germline lookup yields CDR1 KGHSH and CDR2 LQKENI. V was pared by 3 bases and J by 5 bases, with 8 bases between. This CDR3 is built from 13 residues.

The chain is built from TRBV15 and TRBJ1-2; D might be TRBD1 (6 bases). CDR1 is LNHNV, CDR2 YYDKDF, per germline (reference sequence). Deletions cut 1 base from V and 7 bases from J, with 10 bases between. There are 13 residues in the CDR3. Written as DNA, the CDR3 is TGTGCCACCAGCAGAGGACAGGATCCTGGCTACACCTTC. Its protein product is CATSRGQDPGYTF.

This sequence joins TRBV7-9 and TRBJ1-2; the D is unclear. The V gene's germline CDR1 is SEHNR and CDR2 FQNEAQ (reference sequence). The CDR3 sequence is 15 residues long. Trimming left V 6 bases short and J 5 bases short, with 19 bases between. CDR3 region: CASSPPGMRTYGYTF. CDR3 in DNA: TGTGCCAGCAGTCCCCCCGGGATGCGAACTTATGGCTACACCTTC.

The genes are TRBV5-1 and TRBJ2-5; 8 bases fit TRBD1. The V gene end was trimmed by 4 bases and the J gene end by 5 bases; junction bases not matched to a gene: 7. This CDR3 has 14 residues. The germline gives CDR1 SGHRS, CDR2 YFSETQ. CDR3 in DNA: TGCGCCAGCAGCCGCGGACAGGGAGATGAGACCCAGTACTTC. Translated: CASSRGQGDETQYF.

This chain links TRBV7-2 with TRBJ2-3; TRBD2 agrees at 9 bases. The CDR3 sequence is 15 residues long. Germline CDR1 is SGHTA and CDR2 is FQGNSA. V was clipped by 5 bases and J by 4 bases; unmatched bases: 7. The CDR3 region has the DNA TGTGCCAGCAGCCCGCGGGGGGGCGGAGCAGATACGCAGTATTTT. This sequence encodes CASSPRGGGADTQYF.

The rearrangement uses TRBV28 and TRBJ2-2, with D possibly TRBD1 on 5 matching bases. This CDR3 contains 12 residues. Germline CDR1 is MDHEN and CDR2 is SYDVKM. The V gene lost 1 base and the J gene lost 9 bases, with 6 bases spanning the gap. CDR3 DNA: TGTGCCAGCAGTTTATACAGGCGGGAGCTGTTTTTT. It codes for CASSLYRRELFF.

The chain couples TRBV28 to TRBJ1-4; 7 bases align to TRBD1. This CDR3 region has 15 residues. V lost 7 bases and J lost 8; bases outside the gene matches: 13. Germline V gene data show CDR1 as MDHEN and CDR2 as SYDVKM. CDR3: CASTELDREAEKLFF. As DNA, the CDR3 is TGTGCCAGCACAGAACTTGACAGGGAAGCGGAAAAACTGTTTTTT.

This chain uses TRBV7-3 with TRBJ1-1; TRBD1 matches at 7 bases. The germline V gene has CDR1 SGHTA and CDR2 FQGTGA. The CDR3 contains 16 residues. J lost 0 bases, V lost 4 bases, and 8 bases had no gene match. Written as DNA, the CDR3 is TGTGCCAGCAGCTCAAGCTCGACAGGGATGAACACTGAAGCTTTCTTT. Translating it yields CASSSSSTGMNTEAFF.

This sequence joins TRBV5-1 and TRBJ2-2; 9 nucleotides match TRBD1. Germline values: CDR1 SGHRS, CDR2 YFSETQ. This CDR3 spans 16 amino acids. With 4 bases clipped from V and 3 bases from J, the junction kept 7 bases outside the gene matches. The CDR3 loop reads CASSPYRGRHTGELFF. The DNA for the CDR3 is TGCGCCAGCAGCCCATACAGGGGGCGCCACACCGGGGAGCTGTTTTTT.

The chain combines TRBV5-1 with TRBJ1-6; no clear D. V was trimmed by 0 bases and J by 10 bases, leaving 8 bases between them. This CDR3 region has 13 residues. Germline loops: CDR1 SGHRS, CDR2 YFSETQ. The CDR3: CASSLDLKSPLHF. DNA for the CDR3: TGCGCCAGCAGCTTGGACTTGAAATCACCCCTCCACTTT.

This clone was seen only once. The chain carries TRBV6-1 and TRBJ2-3; 9 bases fit TRBD2. The CDR3 consists of 15 residues. Trimming at V came to 3 bases and at J to 2 bases, leaving 3 bases not matched to a gene. Germline CDR1 reads MNHNS; CDR2 reads SASEGT. For the CDR3, the DNA is TGTGCCAGCAGTGAGACTAGCGGAGCCACAGATACGCAGTATTTT. Its protein is CASSETSGATDTQYF.